This is a list of T cell receptor beta chains from one sample in a study of naive and memory T cell subsets. One entry per CDR3 protein, called by TCRdb with MiXCR from the 5' RACE reads. The sample yields about 57,000 distinct CDR3 sequences, 6% to 8% seen once. All receptors derive from a female donor in good health. Each CDR3 is given with its conserved first and last residue. Fields, in order: V gene, J gene, D gene, clone size, CDR3 protein, CDR3 DNA. The D gene is left open where the match is weak. Rows give clone size only sometimes, using once, few, many, or a class for an expanded clone.

>TRBV3-1|TRBJ2-1|TRBD2|many
CASSPLVAGGRVEQFF
TGTGCCAGCAGCCCATTGGTAGCGGGGGGTCGTGTTGAGCAGTTCTTC
>TRBV12-5|TRBJ1-4|TRBD1|few
CASGLARTGKEKLFF
TGTGCTAGTGGTTTGGCCCGGACAGGGAAAGAAAAACTGTTTTTT
>TRBV4-3|TRBJ2-2|TRBD1|.
CASSQPGQGYPGELFF
TGCGCCAGCAGCCAACCGGGACAGGGGTATCCCGGGGAGCTGTTTTTT
>TRBV6-5|TRBJ1-6|TRBD1|many
CASRGRGGSPLHF
TGTGCCAGCAGGGGCAGGGGGGGTTCACCCCTCCACTTT
>TRBV6-1|TRBJ1-1|TRBD1|.
CASTRPGTGNTEAFF
TGTGCCAGCACCCGTCCCGGGACAGGGAACACTGAAGCTTTCTTT
>TRBV3-1|TRBJ1-1|.|many
CASSQNQGLGTEAFF
TGTGCCAGCAGCCAAAATCAGGGGCTGGGCACTGAAGCTTTCTTT
>TRBV4-3|TRBJ1-4|.|.
CASSQDGRARANEKLFF
TGCGCCAGCAGCCAAGATGGCAGGGCTCGGGCTAATGAAAAACTGTTTTTT
>TRBV5-5|TRBJ1-3|.|many
CASSFPGSGNTIYF
TGTGCCAGCAGCTTCCCCGGCTCTGGAAACACCATATATTTT
>TRBV5-1|TRBJ2-2|.|few
CASSLGMFSAGELFF
TGCGCCAGCAGCTTGGGAATGTTCTCCGCCGGGGAGCTGTTTTTT
>TRBV5-5|TRBJ1-4|.|many
CASSQGSTNEKLFF
TGTGCCAGCAGCCAGGGTTCCACTAATGAAAAACTGTTTTTT